This T cell receptor (beta chain) was recorded in a study of CD8 T cells in ankylosing spondylitis. General study findings and limits: One TCR beta motif, made up of 7 or 8 highly homologous variants, appeared characteristic of ankylosing spondylitis blood.

CDR3 size: 17 residues. Germline values: CDR1 SGHAT, CDR2 FQNNGV. J was trimmed by 3 bases and V by 3 bases; bases with no gene match: 14. 5'-RACE, quantitative and with molecular barcodes, yielded the TCR beta libraries. TCRdb reprocessed the 5' RACE reads with MiXCR, giving one entry per CDR3 protein. The sample contains roughly 440,000 distinct CDR3 sequences, roughly 18% of which appear only once. For this clonotype: Its matching antigen is unknown.

The gene calls are TRBV11-2 and TRBJ2-7; 7 nucleotides line up with TRBD1. The sequenced material came from blood, either unsorted or a sorted T cell fraction (not recorded which). The sequence was collected from a male donor with ankylosing spondylitis. This CDR3 reads CASSFRPTGDGSYEQYF. In DNA, the CDR3 is TGTGCCAGCAGCTTTAGACCAACAGGGGACGGCAGCTACGAGCAGTACTTC.